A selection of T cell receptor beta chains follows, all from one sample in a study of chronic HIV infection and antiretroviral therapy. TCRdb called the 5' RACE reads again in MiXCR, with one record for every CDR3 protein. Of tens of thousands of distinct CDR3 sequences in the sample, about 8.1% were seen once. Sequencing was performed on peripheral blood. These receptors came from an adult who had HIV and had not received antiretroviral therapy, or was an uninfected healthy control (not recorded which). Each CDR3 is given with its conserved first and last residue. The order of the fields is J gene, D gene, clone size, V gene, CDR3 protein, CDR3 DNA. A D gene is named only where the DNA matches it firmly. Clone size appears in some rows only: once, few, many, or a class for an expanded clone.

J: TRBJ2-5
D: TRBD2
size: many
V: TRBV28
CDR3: CASSPSGRRETQYF
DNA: TGTGCCAGCAGTCCTAGCGGGAGACGAGAGACCCAGTACTTC

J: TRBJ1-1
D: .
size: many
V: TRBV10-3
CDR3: CAISEKVNTEAFF
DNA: TGTGCCATCAGTGAGAAGGTGAACACTGAAGCTTTCTTT

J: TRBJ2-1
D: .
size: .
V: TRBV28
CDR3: CATLSGSTSSYNEQFF
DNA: TGTGCCACCCTCTCAGGGTCCACTAGCTCCTACAATGAGCAGTTCTTC

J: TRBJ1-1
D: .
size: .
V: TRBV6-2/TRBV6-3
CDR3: CASSKERGDTEAFF
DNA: TGTGCCAGCTCAAAGGAAAGGGGGGACACTGAAGCTTTCTTT

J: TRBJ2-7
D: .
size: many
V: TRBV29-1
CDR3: CSVGPRGSQQYF
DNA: TGCAGCGTTGGTCCTAGGGGCAGCCAGCAGTACTTC

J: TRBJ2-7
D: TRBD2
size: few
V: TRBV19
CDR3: CASSIDLSGLAGVPSYEQYF
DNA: TGTGCCAGTAGTATAGATCTTTCCGGACTAGCGGGAGTCCCCAGCTACGAGCAGTACTTC

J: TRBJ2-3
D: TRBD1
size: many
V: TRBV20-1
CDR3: CSAWTGISTDTQYF
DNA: TGCAGTGCTTGGACAGGGATTAGCACAGATACGCAGTATTTT

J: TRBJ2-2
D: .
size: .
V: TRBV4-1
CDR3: CASSQVGTGELFF
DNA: TGCGCCAGCAGCCAAGTGGGGACCGGGGAGCTGTTTTTT

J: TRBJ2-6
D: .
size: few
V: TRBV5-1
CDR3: CASSLDGSGANVLTF
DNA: TGCGCCAGCAGCTTGGACGGGTCTGGGGCCAACGTCCTGACTTTC

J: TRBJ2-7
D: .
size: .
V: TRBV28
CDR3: CASRKASSYEQYF
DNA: TGTGCCAGCAGGAAAGCCAGCTCCTACGAGCAGTACTTC

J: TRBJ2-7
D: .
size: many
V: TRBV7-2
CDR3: CASSGDTEGEQYF
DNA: TGTGCCAGCAGCGGGGACACGGAGGGTGAGCAGTACTTC

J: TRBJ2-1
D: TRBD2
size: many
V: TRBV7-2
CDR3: CASSLALQWTSGGPGWYEQFF
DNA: TGTGCCAGCAGCTTAGCGCTCCAGTGGACTAGCGGGGGACCGGGATGGTATGAGCAGTTCTTC

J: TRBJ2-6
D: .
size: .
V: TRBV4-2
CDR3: CASSQDGLGKGANVLTF
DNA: TGTGCCAGCAGCCAAGATGGTTTGGGGAAAGGGGCCAACGTCCTGACTTTC

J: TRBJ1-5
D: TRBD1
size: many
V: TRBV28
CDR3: CASRKMGQRFNQPQHF
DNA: TGTGCCAGCAGAAAGATGGGACAGCGTTTCAATCAGCCCCAGCATTTT

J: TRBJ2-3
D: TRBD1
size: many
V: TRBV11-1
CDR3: CASSRTTGPTDTQYF
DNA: TGTGCCAGCAGCCGTACGACAGGGCCCACAGATACGCAGTATTTT

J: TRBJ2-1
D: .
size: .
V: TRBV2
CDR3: CASSENQSNNEQFF
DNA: TGTGCCAGCAGTGAAAACCAGAGTAACAATGAGCAGTTCTTC

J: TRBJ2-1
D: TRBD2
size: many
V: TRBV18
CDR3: CASSPPLAGGGNEQFF
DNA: TGTGCCAGCTCACCACCGTTAGCGGGAGGTGGGAATGAGCAGTTCTTC

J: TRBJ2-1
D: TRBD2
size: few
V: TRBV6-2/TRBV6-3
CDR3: CASTPTSSDEQFF
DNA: TGTGCCAGCACTCCGACTAGCAGTGATGAGCAGTTCTTC

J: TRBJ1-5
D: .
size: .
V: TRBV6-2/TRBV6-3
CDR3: CASSQTGFGQPQHF
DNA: TGTGCCAGCAGCCAAACAGGGTTTGGTCAGCCCCAGCATTTT

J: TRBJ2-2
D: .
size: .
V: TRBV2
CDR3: CASKYGPNTGELFF
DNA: TGTGCCAGCAAATACGGCCCGAACACCGGGGAGCTGTTTTTT

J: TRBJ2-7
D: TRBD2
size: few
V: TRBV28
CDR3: CATAAGGPGEQYF
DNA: TGTGCCACCGCAGCGGGAGGGCCGGGTGAGCAGTACTTC

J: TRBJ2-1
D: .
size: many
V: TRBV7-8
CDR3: CASSLTLTRPLEQFF
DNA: TGTGCCAGCAGCTTAACCTTGACCCGCCCTCTTGAGCAGTTCTTC